This TCR beta chain was observed in a study of blood T cells in healthy people across ages. Germline values: CDR1 SGHTA, CDR2 FQGNSA. The CDR3 is 15 amino acids. V lost 5 bases, J lost 5 bases, and 7 bases stayed unmatched. The donors, aged roughly 6 to 95, were healthy Caucasians from Russia. This clonotype turned up a few times. Its antigen is not known. General observations from the study: There was a strong correlation between TCR beta diversity and naive T cell percentage. Unknown CMV status may confound age-related changes in expanded clones.

A second PCR of about 7 to 12 cycles used a sample-barcoded 5' primer and a J-beta primer mix. A tag from a template-switch adaptor with 12 random nucleotides marked each cDNA molecule. Each CDR3 protein is one row after TCRdb ran MiXCR on the 5' RACE reads. The table shows 1.8 million or so distinct CDR3 sequences, with roughly two fifths occurring only once. This chain links TRBV7-2 with TRBJ2-1, with TRBD2 matching 9 bases. The receptor was derived from a human donor in good health. Sequencing was done on a sample of blood. The CDR3 sequence is CASSTSGGSNNEQFF. The CDR3 DNA follows: TGTGCCAGCAGCACGAGCGGGGGGTCCAACAATGAGCAGTTCTTC.